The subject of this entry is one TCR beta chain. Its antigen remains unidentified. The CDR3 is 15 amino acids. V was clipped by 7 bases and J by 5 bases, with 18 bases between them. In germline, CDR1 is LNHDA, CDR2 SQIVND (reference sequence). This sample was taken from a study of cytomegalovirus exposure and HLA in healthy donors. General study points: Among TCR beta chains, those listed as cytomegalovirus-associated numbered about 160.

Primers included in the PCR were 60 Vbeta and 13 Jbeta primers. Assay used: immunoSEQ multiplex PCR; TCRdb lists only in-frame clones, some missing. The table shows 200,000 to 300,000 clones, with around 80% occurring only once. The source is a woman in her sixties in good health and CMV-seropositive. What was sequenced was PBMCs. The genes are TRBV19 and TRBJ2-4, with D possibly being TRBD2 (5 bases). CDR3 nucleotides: TGTGCCAGTACGGGGTTAGGGTTGGGCGAAAACATTCAGTACTTC. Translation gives CASTGLGLGENIQYF. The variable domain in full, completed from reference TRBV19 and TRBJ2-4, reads DGGITQSPKYLFRKEGQNVTLSCEQNLNHDAMYWYRQDPGQGLRLIYYSQIVNDFQKGDIAEGYSVSREKKESFPLTVTSAQKNPTAFYLCASTGLGLGENIQYFGAGTRLSVL.